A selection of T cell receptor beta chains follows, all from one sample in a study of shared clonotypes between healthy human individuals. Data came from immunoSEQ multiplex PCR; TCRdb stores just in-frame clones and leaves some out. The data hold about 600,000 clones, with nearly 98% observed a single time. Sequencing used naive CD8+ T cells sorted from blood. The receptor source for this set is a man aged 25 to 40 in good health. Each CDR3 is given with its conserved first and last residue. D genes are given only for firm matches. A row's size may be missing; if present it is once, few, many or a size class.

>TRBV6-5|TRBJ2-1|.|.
CASTLMPRGGNEQFF
TGTGCCAGCACCCTTATGCCCCGAGGAGGGAATGAGCAGTTCTTC
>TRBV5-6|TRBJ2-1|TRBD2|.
CASSMRLANEQFF
TGTGCCAGCAGCATGCGACTAGCGAATGAGCAGTTCTTC
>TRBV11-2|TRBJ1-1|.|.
CASSLARVGSMNTEAFF
TGTGCCAGCAGCTTAGCCCGGGTGGGTTCCATGAACACTGAAGCTTTCTTT
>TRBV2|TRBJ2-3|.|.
CASSGARRGTDTQYF
TGTGCCAGCAGTGGGGCCCGGCGGGGCACAGATACGCAGTATTTT
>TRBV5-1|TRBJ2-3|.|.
CASSLGDTGTDTQYF
TGCGCCAGCAGCCTGGGGGACACCGGCACAGATACGCAGTATTTT
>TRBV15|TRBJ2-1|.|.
CATSRISPSLRGRLVNEQFF
TGTGCCACCAGCAGAATCTCCCCAAGCCTAAGAGGGCGACTAGTGAATGAGCAGTTCTTC
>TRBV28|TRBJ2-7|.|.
CASSLSSYEQYF
TGTGCCAGCAGTTTGAGTTCCTACGAGCAGTACTTC
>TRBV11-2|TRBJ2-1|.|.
CASSKEGGGEQFF
TGTGCCAGCAGCAAAGAGGGTGGGGGTGAGCAGTTCTTC
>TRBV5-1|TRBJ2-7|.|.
CASSGDLGSYEQYF
TGCGCCAGCAGCGGGGACTTGGGCTCCTACGAGCAGTACTTC
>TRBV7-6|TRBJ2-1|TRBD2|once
CASSSRTSSTYNEQFF
TGTGCCAGCAGCTCCAGGACTAGCTCCACGTACAATGAGCAGTTCTTC
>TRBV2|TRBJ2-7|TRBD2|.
CASSDTSADYEQYF
TGTGCCAGCAGTGACACTAGCGCCGACTACGAGCAGTACTTC
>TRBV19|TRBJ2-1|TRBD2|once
CASSLGVSGRRDEQFF
TGTGCCAGTAGTCTAGGAGTCAGCGGGAGGCGCGATGAGCAGTTCTTC
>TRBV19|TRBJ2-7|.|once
CASRGDSYEQYF
TGTGCCAGCCGAGGGGACTCCTACGAGCAGTACTTC
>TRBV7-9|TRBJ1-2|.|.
CASSLTTGSINYGYTF
TGTGCCAGCAGCCTTACGACAGGATCCATTAACTATGGCTACACCTTC
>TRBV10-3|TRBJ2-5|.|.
CAISEGSGTQYF
TGTGCCATCAGTGAGGGCAGCGGGACCCAGTACTTC
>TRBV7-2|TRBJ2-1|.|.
CASSVSVAAYNEQFF
TGTGCCAGCAGCGTGTCCGTAGCGGCTTACAATGAGCAGTTCTTC
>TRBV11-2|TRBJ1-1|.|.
CASSVTVTVNTEAFF
TGTGCCAGCAGCGTTACAGTCACCGTGAACACTGAAGCTTTCTTT
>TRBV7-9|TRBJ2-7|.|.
CASSLGRDEQYF
TGTGCCAGCAGCTTAGGTCGGGACGAGCAGTACTTC
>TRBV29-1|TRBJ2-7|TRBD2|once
CSAIPSGQPYEQYF
TGCAGCGCCATCCCTAGCGGCCAACCCTACGAGCAGTACTTC
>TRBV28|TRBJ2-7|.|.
CASSPRRTPYEQYF
TGTGCCAGCAGCCCTAGACGGACACCCTACGAGCAGTACTTC
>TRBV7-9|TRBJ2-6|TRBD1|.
CASRDQGVSGANVLTF
TGTGCCAGCAGGGACCAGGGGGTCTCTGGGGCCAACGTCCTGACTTTC
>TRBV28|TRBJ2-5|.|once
CASTLGEGGQIQETQYF
TGTGCCAGCACCTTGGGCGAAGGCGGGCAGATACAAGAGACCCAGTACTTC
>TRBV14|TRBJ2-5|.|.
CASSPNHLGETQYF
TGTGCCAGCAGCCCGAACCACCTTGGAGAGACCCAGTACTTC
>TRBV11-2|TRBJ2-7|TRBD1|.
CASRSPGQGPYEQYF
TGTGCCAGCAGATCCCCGGGACAGGGGCCCTACGAGCAGTACTTC
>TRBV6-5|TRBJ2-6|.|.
CASSPFSGANVLTF
TGTGCCAGCAGCCCTTTCTCTGGGGCCAACGTCCTGACTTTC
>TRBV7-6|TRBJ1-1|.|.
CASSLQGWTEAFF
TGTGCCAGCAGCTTGCAGGGTTGGACTGAAGCTTTCTTT
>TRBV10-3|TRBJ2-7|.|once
CAIRGLEAEIRGEQYF
TGTGCCATCAGGGGATTAGAAGCGGAGATTCGAGGAGAGCAGTACTTC
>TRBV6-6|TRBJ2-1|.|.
CASSQLVNEQFF
TGTGCCAGCAGCCAACTAGTTAATGAGCAGTTCTTC